This T cell receptor (beta chain) stems from a study of T cells after posttransplantation cyclophosphamide. A marrow graft followed busulfan-fludarabine conditioning, with cyclophosphamide on days +3 and +4. Sequencing used immunoSEQ multiplex PCR; TCRdb keeps in-frame clones, though not all of them. The sample has about 7,600 clones; approximately 80% are singletons. Notes on the study in general: Tissue-infiltrating T cells from skin or gut overlapped little with blood T cells.

This clone was detected only a few times. What it recognizes is unknown. The receptor comes from a female patient in her 40s who received an allogeneic stem cell transplant from a related donor, was CMV-positive, and had no GVHD. Some T cells here may be from the graft donor. This sample comprised CD4+ T cells sorted from blood, obtained approximately 1,100 days after allogeneic stem cell transplant with posttransplant cyclophosphamide.

CDR3 sequence reads: CASSQGQGGAYEQYF. The DNA for the CDR3 is TGCGCCAGCAGCCAAGGACAGGGGGGAGCCTACGAGCAGTACTTC. V gene TRBV4-1 combines with J gene TRBJ2-7, with TRBD1 matching 9 bases. The germline gives CDR1 MGHRA, CDR2 YSYEKL. V was clipped by 1 base and J by 2 bases; unmatched bases: 3. This CDR3 contains 15 residues.